This T cell receptor beta chain comes out of a study of T cell responses to AZD1222 COVID-19 vaccine. Study-level points and caveats: Baseline antibody screening turned up just a handful of seropositive AZD1222 recipients.

With regard to this clone: Its antigen is currently unknown.

There are 13 residues in the CDR3. The V and J ends lost 1 base and 2 bases respectively, with 5 bases between them. The V gene's germline CDR1 is SGHVS and CDR2 FQNEAQ. The table came from immunoSEQ multiplex PCR; TCRdb's copy has only in-frame clones and leaves some out. The sample shows roughly 120,000 clones, about 87% of them seen only once. Sequenced material: peripheral blood, taken on day 0 of AZD1222 vaccination. V is TRBV7-8 and J is TRBJ1-2; no reliable D call. The clonotype comes from an adult in good health. The CDR3 region has the DNA TGTGCCAGCAGCTTAGTCAGGAACTATGGCTACACCTTC. Translation gives CASSLVRNYGYTF.